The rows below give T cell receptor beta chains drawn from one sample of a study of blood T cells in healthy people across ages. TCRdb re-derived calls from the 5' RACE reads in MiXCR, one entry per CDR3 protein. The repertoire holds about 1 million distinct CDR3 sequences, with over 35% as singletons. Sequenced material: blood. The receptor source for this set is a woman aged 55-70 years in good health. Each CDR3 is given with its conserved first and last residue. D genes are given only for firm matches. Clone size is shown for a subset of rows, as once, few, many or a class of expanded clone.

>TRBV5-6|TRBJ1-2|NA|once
TGTGCCAGCCAGGATTCCAACTATGGCTACACCTTC
CASQDSNYGYTF
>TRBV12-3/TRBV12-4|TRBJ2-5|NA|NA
TGTGCCAGCAGTTTAGCTCGGGGGTTGGACCAAGAGACCCAGTACTTC
CASSLARGLDQETQYF
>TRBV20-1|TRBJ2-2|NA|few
TGCAGTGCTAGAGAGGAGGGGACGACCGGGGAGCTGTTTTTT
CSAREEGTTGELFF
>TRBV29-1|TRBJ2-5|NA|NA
TGCAGCGCCCCCGGGCAGGGTAAAGAGACCCAGTACTTC
CSAPGQGKETQYF
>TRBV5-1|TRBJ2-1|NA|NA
TGCGCCAGTCGATGGGAAGCGGCCTACAATGAGCAGTTCTTC
CASRWEAAYNEQFF
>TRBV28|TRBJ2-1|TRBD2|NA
TGTGCCAGCAGTACGGGGGGACTAGCGGACAATGAGCAGTTCTTC
CASSTGGLADNEQFF
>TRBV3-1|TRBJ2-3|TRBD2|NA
TGTGCCAGCAGCCAAGAGGCGACTAGCGGGAATACGCAGTATTTT
CASSQEATSGNTQYF
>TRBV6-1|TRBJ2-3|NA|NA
TGTGCCAGCAGTGAAGTAGGTTTCCTCGCAGATACGCAGTATTTT
CASSEVGFLADTQYF
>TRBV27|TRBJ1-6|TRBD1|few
TGTGCCAGCAGGGGACAGGGCGGCTCACCCCTCCACTTT
CASRGQGGSPLHF
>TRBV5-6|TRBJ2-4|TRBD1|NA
TGTGCCAGCAGCTTGGACAGGGGTCTTCGATACATTCAGTACTTC
CASSLDRGLRYIQYF
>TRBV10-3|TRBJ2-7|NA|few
TGTGCCATCAGTGATAAGGGATTGGGAGAGCAGTACTTC
CAISDKGLGEQYF
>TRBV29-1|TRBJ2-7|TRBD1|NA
TGCAGCGTCCGAGACAGGGCCAGCTCCTACGAGCAGTACTTC
CSVRDRASSYEQYF
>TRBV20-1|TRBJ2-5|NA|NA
TGCAGTGGGGTGGAGTACAATGAGCAGTACTTC
CSGVEYNEQYF
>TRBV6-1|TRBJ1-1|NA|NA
TGTGCCAGCAGTGAAGCTGGCACGAACACTGAAGCTTTCTTT
CASSEAGTNTEAFF
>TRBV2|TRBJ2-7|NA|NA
TGTGCCAGCAGTGTCGAAACCTACGAGCAGTACTTC
CASSVETYEQYF
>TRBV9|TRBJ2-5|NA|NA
TGTGCCAGCAGCCTAGGTGGGGAAACGGGCGAGCGGTACTTC
CASSLGGETGERYF
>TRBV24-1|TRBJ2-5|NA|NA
TGTGCCACCAGTGTAGTTTCTGGGACTGGGATCGAGACCCAGTACTTC
CATSVVSGTGIETQYF
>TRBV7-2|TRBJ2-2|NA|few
TGTGCCAGCAGATCTACCGGGGGCTCCGGGAAGCTGTTTTTT
CASRSTGGSGKLFF
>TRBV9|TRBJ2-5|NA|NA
TGTGCCAGCAGCGTAGCTTCAGGGTTAGAGACCCAGTACTTC
CASSVASGLETQYF
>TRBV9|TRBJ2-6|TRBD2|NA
TGTGCCAGCAGCGCGGGGGGAGGACCGTCTGGGGCCAACGTCCTGACTTTC
CASSAGGGPSGANVLTF
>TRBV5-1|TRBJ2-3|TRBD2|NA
TGCGCCAGCAGCTTGGAGCCTAGCGGGAGTCTGGATACGCAGTATTTT
CASSLEPSGSLDTQYF
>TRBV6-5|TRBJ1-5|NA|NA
TGTGCCAGCAGTTCCTCGACCGTTAGCAATCAGCCCCAGCATTTT
CASSSSTVSNQPQHF
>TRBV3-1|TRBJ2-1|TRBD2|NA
TGTGCCAGCAGCCACCGGACTAGCGTCAATGAGCAGTTCTTC
CASSHRTSVNEQFF
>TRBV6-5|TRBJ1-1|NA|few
TGTGCCAGCAGTTACTCTTCGGTTCGCACTGAAGCTTTCTTT
CASSYSSVRTEAFF
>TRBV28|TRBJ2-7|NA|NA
TGTGGCAGCAGTGACGACTCTCGGGAGCAGTACTTC
CGSSDDSREQYF
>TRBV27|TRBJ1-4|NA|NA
TGTGCCAGCAGTTTATGGGCCAGGGGTCGGGATGAAAAACTGTTTTTT
CASSLWARGRDEKLFF
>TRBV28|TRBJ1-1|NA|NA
TGTGCCAGCAGGGTAGGGGGAGTTGGAGCAAACACTGAAGCTTTCTTT
CASRVGGVGANTEAFF
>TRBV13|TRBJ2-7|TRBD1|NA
TGTGCCAGCAGCCATTTTGGGACAGGGAACTACGAGCAGTACTTC
CASSHFGTGNYEQYF
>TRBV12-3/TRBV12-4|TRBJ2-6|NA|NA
TGTGCCAGCAGCCCAGGGATCTCCTCAGGCGTCCTGACTTTC
CASSPGISSGVLTF
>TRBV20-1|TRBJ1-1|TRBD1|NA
TGCAGTGCTAGCCCTTGGCAGGGGGGCACTGAAGCTTTCTTT
CSASPWQGGTEAFF